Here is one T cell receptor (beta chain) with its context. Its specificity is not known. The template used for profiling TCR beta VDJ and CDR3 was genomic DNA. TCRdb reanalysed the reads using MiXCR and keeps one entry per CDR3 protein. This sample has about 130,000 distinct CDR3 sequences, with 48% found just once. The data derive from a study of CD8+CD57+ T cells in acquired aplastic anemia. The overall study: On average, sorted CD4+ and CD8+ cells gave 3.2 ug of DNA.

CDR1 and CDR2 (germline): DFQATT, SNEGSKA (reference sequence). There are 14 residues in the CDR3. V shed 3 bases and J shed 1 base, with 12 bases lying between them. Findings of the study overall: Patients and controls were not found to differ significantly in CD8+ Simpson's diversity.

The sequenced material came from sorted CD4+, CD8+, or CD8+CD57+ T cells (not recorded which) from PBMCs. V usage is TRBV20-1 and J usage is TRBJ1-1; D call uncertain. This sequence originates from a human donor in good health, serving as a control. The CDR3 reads CSASRKESNTEAFF. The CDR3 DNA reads TGCAGTGCTAGCAGAAAGGAGTCGAACACTGAAGCTTTCTTT.